Following are 6 T cell receptor beta chains from one sample sequenced in a study of human CD8 memory T cell subsets. Production of TCR beta libraries used UMI-labeled 5' RACE as the method. One entry per CDR3 protein, without DNA, is what TCRdb gives after re-calling the 5' RACE reads. Its table records roughly 3,500 distinct CDR3 sequences. Material for sequencing was CD8+ T cells from PBMCs. The receptor set was obtained from a human donor in good health.

Considering frequency, this clonotype is large. The V gene is TRBV7-9, the J gene TRBJ2-7; TCRdb's D call, TRBD2, is unchecked because there is no DNA. The CDR3 sequence is 15 residues long. Germline-derived CDR1 and CDR2 are SEHNR and FQNEAQ (reference sequence). CDR3: CASSLGTSGDNEQYF. Full variable domain (rest looked up from reference TRBV7-9 and TRBJ2-7): DTGVSQNPRHKITKRGQNVTFRCDPISEHNRLYWYRQTLGQGPEFLTYFQNEAQLEKSRLLSDRFSAERPKGSFSTLEIQRTEQGDSAMYLCASSLGTSGDNEQYFGPGTRLTVT.

This clonotype is deemed medium-sized by its frequency. The rearrangement links TRBV5-1 to TRBJ2-3; TCRdb's D call, TRBD2, is unchecked because there is no DNA. Per germline, CDR1 SGHRS and CDR2 YFSETQ. There are 16 residues in the CDR3. The CDR3 spells CASSLPAERITDTQYF. Complete variable domain (other parts from reference TRBV5-1 and TRBJ2-3): KAGVTQTPRYLIKTRGQQVTLSCSPISGHRSVSWYQQTPGQGLQFLFEYFSETQRNKGNFPGRFSGRQFSNSRSEMNVSTLELGDSALYLCASSLPAERITDTQYFGPGTRLTVL.

The CDR3 sequence: CASSLVAPHNEQFF. V gene TRBV7-2 combines with J gene TRBJ2-1. CDR1 is SGHTA, CDR2 FQGNSA, per germline. The CDR3 loop spans 14 amino acids.

The chain links TRBV15 to TRBJ2-5; without DNA, the TCRdb call of TRBD2 cannot be checked. Germline-derived CDR1 and CDR2 are LNHNV and YYDKDF (reference sequence). CDR3 length: 16 amino acids. This CDR3 reads CATSPRVAGVIETQYF. The full variable domain, completed using reference TRBV15 and TRBJ2-5, is DAMVIQNPRYQVTQFGKPVTLSCSQTLNHNVMYWYQQKSSQAPKLLFHYYDKDFNNEADTPDNFQSRRPNTSFCFLDIRSPGLGDTAMYLCATSPRVAGVIETQYFGPGTRLLVL.

This clonotype is medium-sized (0.01 to 0.1%) by frequency. V gene TRBV29-1 combines with J gene TRBJ2-4; with no DNA, the TCRdb D assignment of TRBD1 cannot be verified. Germline V gene sequence: CDR1 SQVTM, CDR2 ANQGSEA. The CDR3 loop spans 12 amino acids. The CDR3 is CSATGQKNIQYF.

This clonotype shows up as medium-sized by frequency. The chain employs TRBV10-2 and TRBJ1-6. The CDR3 totals 16 residues. Germline V lookup: CDR1 WSHSY, CDR2 SAAADI. CDR3 amino acids: CASSVGRSSYNSPLHF.